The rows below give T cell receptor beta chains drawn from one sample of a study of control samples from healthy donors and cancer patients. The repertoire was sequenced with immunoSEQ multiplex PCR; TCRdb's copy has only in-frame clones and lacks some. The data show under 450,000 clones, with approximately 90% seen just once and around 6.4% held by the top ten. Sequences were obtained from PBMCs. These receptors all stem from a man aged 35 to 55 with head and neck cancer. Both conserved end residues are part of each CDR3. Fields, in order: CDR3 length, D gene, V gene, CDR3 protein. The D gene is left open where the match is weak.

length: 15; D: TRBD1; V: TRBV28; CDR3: CASSLFSGTENTIYF
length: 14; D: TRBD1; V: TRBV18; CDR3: CASSGGQGQETQYF
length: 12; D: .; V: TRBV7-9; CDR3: CASSDISYEQYF
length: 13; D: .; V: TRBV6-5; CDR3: CASRRQEGKPQHF
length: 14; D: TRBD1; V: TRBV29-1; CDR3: CSVDRDRGSGELFF
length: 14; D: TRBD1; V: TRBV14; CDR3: CASSRTGESYEQYF
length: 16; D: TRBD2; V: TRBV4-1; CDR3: CASSQDVAGGYNEQFF
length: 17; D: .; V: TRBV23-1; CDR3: CASSQETGETSNQPQHF
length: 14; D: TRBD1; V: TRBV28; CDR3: CASGVGDRAYEQYF
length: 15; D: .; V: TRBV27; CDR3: CASSLSGTSGNTIYF
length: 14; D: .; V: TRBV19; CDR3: CASSIAGDQETQYF
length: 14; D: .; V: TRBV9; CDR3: CASSVGDSNQPQHF
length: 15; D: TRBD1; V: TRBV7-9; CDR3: CASSLDGTGDEKLFF
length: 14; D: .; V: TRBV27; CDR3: CASSPPGPHQPQHF
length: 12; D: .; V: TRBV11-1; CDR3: CASSLRLNEQFF
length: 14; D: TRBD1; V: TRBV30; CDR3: CAWTPGQVNTEAFF
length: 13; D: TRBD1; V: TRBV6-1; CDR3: CASREGTGDGYTF
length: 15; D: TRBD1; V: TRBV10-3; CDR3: CAISGTGSIGGEQYF
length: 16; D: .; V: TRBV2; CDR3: CASSGTRGSGANVLTF
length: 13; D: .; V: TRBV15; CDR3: CATGLPSSYEQYF
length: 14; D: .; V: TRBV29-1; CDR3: CSVEGGLSYNEQFF
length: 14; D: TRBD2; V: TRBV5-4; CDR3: CASRGGVTYNEQFF
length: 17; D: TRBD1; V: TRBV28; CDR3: CASSTQPGQGTNEKLFF
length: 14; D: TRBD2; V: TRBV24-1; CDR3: CATYDSAGVHEQFF
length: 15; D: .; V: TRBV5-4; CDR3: CASSLGLVGDSPLHF
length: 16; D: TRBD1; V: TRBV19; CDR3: CASSLRGLLSTGELFF
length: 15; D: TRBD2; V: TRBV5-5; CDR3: CASSSGLAGVNEQFF